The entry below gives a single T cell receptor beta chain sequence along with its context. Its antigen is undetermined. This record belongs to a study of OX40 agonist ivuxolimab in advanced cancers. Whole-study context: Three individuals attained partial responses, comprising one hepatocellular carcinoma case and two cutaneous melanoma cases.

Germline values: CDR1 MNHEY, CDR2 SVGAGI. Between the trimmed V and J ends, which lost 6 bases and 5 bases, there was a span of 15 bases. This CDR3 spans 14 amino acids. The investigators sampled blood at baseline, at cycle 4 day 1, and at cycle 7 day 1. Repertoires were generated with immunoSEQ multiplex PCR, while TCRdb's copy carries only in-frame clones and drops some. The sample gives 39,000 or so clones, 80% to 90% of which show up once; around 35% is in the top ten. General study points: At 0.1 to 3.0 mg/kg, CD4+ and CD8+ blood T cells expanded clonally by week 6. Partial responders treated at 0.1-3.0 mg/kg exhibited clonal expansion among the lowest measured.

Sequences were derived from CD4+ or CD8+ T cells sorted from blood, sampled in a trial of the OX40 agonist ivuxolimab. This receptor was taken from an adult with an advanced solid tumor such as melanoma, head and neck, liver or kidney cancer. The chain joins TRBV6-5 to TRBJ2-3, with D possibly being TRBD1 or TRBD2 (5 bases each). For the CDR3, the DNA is TGTGCCAGCAGCCCAACTATTGGGGGAGATACGCAGTATTTT. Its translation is CASSPTIGGDTQYF.